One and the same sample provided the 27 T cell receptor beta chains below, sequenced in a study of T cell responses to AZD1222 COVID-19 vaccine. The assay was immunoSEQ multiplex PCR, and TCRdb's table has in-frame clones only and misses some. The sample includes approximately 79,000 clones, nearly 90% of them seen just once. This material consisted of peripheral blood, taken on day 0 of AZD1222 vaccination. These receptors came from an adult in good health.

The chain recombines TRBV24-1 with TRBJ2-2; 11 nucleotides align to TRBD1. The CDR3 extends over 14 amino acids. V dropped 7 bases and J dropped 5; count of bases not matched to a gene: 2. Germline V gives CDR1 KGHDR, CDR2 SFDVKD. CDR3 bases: TGTGCCACCAGCCGGGACAGGGGGACCGGGGAGCTGTTTTTT. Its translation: CATSRDRGTGELFF.

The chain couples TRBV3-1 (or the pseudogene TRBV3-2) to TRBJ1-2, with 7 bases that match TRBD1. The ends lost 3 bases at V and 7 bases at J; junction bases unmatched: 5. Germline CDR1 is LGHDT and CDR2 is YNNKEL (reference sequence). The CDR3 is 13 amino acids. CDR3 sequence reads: CASSHRGMVGYTF. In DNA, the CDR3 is TGTGCCAGCAGCCACAGGGGGATGGTTGGCTACACCTTC.

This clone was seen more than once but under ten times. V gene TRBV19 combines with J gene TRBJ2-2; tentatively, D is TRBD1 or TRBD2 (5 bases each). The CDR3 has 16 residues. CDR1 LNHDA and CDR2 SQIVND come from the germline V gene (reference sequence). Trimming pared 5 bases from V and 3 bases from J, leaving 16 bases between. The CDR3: CASSDSGTAYTGELFF. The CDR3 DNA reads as TGTGCCAGTAGTGACTCCGGGACGGCCTACACCGGGGAGCTGTTTTTT.

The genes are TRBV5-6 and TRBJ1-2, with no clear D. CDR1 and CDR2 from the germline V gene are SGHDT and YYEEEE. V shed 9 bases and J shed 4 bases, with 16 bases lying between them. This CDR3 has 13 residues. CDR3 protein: CATTYGRSYGYTF. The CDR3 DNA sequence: TGTGCCACCACGTACGGGAGATCCTATGGCTACACCTTC. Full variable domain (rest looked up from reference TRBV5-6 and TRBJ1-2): DAGVTQSPTHLIKTRGQQVTLRCSPKSGHDTVSWYQQALGQGPQFIFQYYEEEERQRGNFPDRFSGHQFPNYSSELNVNALLLGDSALYLCATTYGRSYGYTFGSGTRLTVV.

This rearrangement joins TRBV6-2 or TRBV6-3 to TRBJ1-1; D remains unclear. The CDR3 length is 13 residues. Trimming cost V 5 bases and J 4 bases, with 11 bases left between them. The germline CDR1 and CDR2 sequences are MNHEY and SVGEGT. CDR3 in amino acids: CASSPTVVTEAFF. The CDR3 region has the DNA TGTGCCAGCAGTCCGACGGTGGTCACTGAAGCTTTCTTT.

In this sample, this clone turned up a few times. CDR3 sequence: CASRPTWDRVYEQYF. The CDR3 bases are TGTGCCAGCAGACCAACGTGGGACAGGGTTTACGAGCAGTACTTC. This chain joins TRBV7-2 and TRBJ2-7; 9 nucleotides agree with TRBD1. The germline V gene encodes CDR1 SGHTA and CDR2 FQGNSA. With V trimmed by 6 bases and J by 4 bases, 10 bases remained unmatched. The CDR3 contains 15 residues.

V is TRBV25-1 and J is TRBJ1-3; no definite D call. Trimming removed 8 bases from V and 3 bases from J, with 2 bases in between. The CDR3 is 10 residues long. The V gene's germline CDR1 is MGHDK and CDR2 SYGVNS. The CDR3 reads CASGGNTIYF. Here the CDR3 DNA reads TGTGCCAGCGGTGGAAACACCATATATTTT.

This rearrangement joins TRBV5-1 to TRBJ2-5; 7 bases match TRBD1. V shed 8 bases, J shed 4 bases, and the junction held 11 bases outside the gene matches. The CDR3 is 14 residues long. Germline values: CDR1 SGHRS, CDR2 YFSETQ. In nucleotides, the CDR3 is TGCGCCAGTCGACAGGGTTCGACGGTAGAGACCCAGTACTTC. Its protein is CASRQGSTVETQYF. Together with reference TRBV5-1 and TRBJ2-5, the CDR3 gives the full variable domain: KAGVTQTPRYLIKTRGQQVTLSCSPISGHRSVSWYQQTPGQGLQFLFEYFSETQRNKGNFPGRFSGRQFSNSRSEMNVSTLELGDSALYLCASRQGSTVETQYFGPGTRLLVL.

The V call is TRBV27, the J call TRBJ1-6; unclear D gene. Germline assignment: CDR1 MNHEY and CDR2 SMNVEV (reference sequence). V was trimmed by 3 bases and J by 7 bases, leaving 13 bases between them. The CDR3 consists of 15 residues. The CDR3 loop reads CASSFRQTPNSPLHF. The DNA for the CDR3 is TGTGCCAGCAGTTTTCGGCAAACTCCGAATTCACCCCTCCACTTT.

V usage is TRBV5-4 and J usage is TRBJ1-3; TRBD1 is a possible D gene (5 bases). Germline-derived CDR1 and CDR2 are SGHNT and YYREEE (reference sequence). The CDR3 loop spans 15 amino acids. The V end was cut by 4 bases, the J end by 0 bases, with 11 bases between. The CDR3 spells CASSMGPLSGNTIYF. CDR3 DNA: TGTGCCAGCAGCATGGGACCGCTCTCTGGAAACACCATATATTTT.

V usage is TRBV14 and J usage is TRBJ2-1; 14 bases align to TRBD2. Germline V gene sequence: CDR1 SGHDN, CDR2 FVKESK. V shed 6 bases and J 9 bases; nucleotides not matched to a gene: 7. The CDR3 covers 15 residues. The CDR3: CASSGTSGRRVEQFF. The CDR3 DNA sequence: TGTGCCAGCAGTGGGACTAGCGGGAGACGAGTTGAGCAGTTCTTC.

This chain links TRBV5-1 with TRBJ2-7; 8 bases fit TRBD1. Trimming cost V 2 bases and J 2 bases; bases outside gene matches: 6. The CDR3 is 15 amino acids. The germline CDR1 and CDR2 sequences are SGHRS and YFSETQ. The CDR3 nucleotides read TGCGCCAGCAGCTTTATACAGGGGGGAGCCTACGAGCAGTACTTC. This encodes CASSFIQGGAYEQYF.

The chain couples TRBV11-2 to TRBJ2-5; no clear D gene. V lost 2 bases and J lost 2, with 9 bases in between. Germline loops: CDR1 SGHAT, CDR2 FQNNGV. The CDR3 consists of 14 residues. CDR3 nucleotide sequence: TGTGCCAGCAGCTTATCTGTCCAGCAAGAGACCCAGTACTTC. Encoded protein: CASSLSVQQETQYF.

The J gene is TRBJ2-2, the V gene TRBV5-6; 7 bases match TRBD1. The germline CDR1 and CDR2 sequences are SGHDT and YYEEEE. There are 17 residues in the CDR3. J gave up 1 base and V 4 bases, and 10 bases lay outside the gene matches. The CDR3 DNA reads TGTGCCAGCAGCACAACCGGGACAGAGGGGAACACCGGGGAGCTGTTTTTT. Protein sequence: CASSTTGTEGNTGELFF.

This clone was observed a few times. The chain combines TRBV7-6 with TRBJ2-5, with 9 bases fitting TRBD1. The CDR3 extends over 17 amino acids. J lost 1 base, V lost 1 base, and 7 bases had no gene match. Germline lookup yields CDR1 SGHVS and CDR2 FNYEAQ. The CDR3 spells CASSLEFRDRAQETQYF. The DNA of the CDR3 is TGTGCCAGCAGCTTAGAGTTTCGGGACAGGGCCCAAGAGACCCAGTACTTC.

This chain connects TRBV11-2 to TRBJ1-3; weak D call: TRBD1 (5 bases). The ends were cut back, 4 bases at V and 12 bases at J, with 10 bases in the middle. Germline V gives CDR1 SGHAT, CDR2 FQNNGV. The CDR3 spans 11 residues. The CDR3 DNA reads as TGTGCCAGCAGCTCTCTGACAGTCATATATTTT. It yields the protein CASSSLTVIYF.

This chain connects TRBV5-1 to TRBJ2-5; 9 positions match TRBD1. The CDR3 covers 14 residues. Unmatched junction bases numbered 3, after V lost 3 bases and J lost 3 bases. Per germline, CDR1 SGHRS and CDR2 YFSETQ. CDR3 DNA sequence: TGCGCCAGCAGCTCATGGACAGGGGAAGAGACCCAGTACTTC. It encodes CASSSWTGEETQYF.

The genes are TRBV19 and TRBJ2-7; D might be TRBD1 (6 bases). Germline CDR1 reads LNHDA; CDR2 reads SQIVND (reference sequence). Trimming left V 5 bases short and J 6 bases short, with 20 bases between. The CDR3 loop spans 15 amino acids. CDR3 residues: CASSFTGTLGTEQYF. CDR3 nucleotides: TGTGCCAGTAGTTTTACAGGGACGCTCGGCACCGAGCAGTACTTC.

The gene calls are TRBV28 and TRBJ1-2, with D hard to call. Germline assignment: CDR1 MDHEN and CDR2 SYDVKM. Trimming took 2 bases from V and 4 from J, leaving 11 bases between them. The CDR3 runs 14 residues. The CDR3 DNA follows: TGTGCCAGCAGTTTACAACAACATTTCTATGGCTACACCTTC. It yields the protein CASSLQQHFYGYTF.

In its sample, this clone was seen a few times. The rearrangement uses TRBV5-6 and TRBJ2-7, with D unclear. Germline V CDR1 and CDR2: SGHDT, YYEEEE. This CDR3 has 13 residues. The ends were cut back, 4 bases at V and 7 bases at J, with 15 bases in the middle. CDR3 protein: CASSGVWSDEQYV. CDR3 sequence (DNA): TGTGCCAGCAGCGGTGTATGGTCTGATGAGCAGTACGTC.

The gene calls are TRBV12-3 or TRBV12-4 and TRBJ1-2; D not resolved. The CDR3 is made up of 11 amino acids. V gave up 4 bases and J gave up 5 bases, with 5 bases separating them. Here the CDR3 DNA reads TGTGCCAGCAGTTCGAATTATGGCTACACCTTC. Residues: CASSSNYGYTF.

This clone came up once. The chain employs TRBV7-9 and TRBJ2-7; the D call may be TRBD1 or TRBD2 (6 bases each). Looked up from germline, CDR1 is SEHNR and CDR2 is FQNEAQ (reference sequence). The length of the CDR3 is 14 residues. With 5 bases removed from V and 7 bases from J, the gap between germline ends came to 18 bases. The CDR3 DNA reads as TGTGCCAGCAGCCCTAAGGGGGGAGTACTGGAGCAGTACTTC. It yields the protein CASSPKGGVLEQYF. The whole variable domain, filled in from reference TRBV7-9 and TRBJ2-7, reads DTGVSQNPRHKITKRGQNVTFRCDPISEHNRLYWYRQTLGQGPEFLTYFQNEAQLEKSRLLSDRFSAERPKGSFSTLEIQRTEQGDSAMYLCASSPKGGVLEQYFGPGTRLTVT.

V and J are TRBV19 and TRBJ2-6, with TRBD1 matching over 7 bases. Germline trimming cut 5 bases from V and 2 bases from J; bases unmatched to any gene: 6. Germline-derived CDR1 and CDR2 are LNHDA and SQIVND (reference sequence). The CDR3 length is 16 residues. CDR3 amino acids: CASSLQGQAGANVLTF. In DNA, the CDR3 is TGTGCCAGTAGTTTACAGGGGCAAGCTGGGGCCAACGTCCTGACTTTC.

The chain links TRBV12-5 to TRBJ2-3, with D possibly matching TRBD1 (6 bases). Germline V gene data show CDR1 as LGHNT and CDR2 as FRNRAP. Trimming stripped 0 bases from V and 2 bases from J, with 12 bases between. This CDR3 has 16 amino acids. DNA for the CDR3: TGTGCTAGTGGTTTGGTATGGGACACCCTCACAGATACGCAGTATTTT. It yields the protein CASGLVWDTLTDTQYF.

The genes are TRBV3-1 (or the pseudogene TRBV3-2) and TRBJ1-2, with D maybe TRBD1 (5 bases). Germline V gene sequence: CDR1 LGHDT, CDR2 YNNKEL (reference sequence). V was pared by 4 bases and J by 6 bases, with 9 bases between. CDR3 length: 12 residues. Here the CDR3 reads CASSPGGNGYTF. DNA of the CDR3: TGTGCCAGCAGCCCTGGGGGGAATGGCTACACCTTC.

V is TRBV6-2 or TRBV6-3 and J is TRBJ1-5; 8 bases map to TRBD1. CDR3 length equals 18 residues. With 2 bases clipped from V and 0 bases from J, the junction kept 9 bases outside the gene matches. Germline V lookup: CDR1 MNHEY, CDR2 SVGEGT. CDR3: CASSYGTQGAYSNQPQHF. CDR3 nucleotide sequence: TGTGCCAGCAGTTACGGGACGCAGGGGGCTTATAGCAATCAGCCCCAGCATTTT.

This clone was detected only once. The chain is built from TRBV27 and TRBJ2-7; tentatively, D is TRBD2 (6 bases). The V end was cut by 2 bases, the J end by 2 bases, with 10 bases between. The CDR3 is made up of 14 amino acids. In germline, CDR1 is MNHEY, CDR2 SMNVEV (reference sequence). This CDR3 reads CASSLGWRAYEQYF. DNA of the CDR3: TGTGCCAGCAGTTTAGGGTGGAGGGCCTACGAGCAGTACTTC.